These 32 T cell receptor beta chains were sequenced from one sample in a study of T cell changes during pregnancy in multiple sclerosis. Using immunoSEQ multiplex PCR, the repertoire was profiled, and TCRdb retains in-frame clones only, with some absent. The table lists about 29,000 clones, around nine tenths of them singletons. The material was CD8+ T cells from peripheral blood mononuclear cells, obtained before pregnancy. Receptors were obtained from a female donor with multiple sclerosis, enrolled in a pregnancy study.

V gene TRBV9 combines with J gene TRBJ2-1; D might be TRBD1 (7 bases). The V gene's germline CDR1 is SGDLS and CDR2 YYNGEE. V was pared by 5 bases and J by 8 bases, with 14 bases between. There are 13 residues in the CDR3. The CDR3 region has the DNA TGTGCCAGCAGTGAAGGAGGGGGCGATGAGCAGTTCTTC. Its translation is CASSEGGGDEQFF. The whole variable domain, remainder taken from reference TRBV9 and TRBJ2-1, is DSGVTQTPKHLITATGQRVTLRCSPRSGDLSVYWYQQSLDQGLQFLIQYYNGEERAKGNILERFSAQQFPDLHSELNLSSLELGDSALYFCASSEGGGDEQFFGPGTRLTVL.

V usage is TRBV4-1 and J usage is TRBJ2-7; TRBD2 is a possible D gene (6 bases). This CDR3 has 14 amino acids. Trimming pared 3 bases from V and 4 bases from J, leaving 13 bases between. CDR1 is MGHRA, CDR2 YSYEKL, per germline. The CDR3 protein is CASSHPEGLYEQYF. CDR3 nucleotides: TGCGCCAGCAGCCATCCGGAGGGCTTATACGAGCAGTACTTC.

Sample share makes this clone medium-sized. The genes are TRBV4-1 and TRBJ2-1; a possible D gene is TRBD1 (5 bases). Deletions cut 0 bases from V and 10 bases from J, with 13 bases between. There are 14 residues in the CDR3. CDR1 and CDR2 from the germline V gene are MGHRA and YSYEKL. CDR3 DNA: TGCGCCAGCAGCCAAGATCCGGACACAATGGAGCAGTTCTTC. Its protein is CASSQDPDTMEQFF.

This sequence joins TRBV4-3 and TRBJ2-7; D remains unclear. The CDR3 covers 10 residues. The germline gives CDR1 LGHNA, CDR2 YSLEER. The V and J ends lost 4 bases and 12 bases respectively, with 10 bases between them. Here the CDR3 reads CASSPQTGYF. In DNA, the CDR3 is TGCGCCAGCAGCCCCCAGACGGGGTACTTC.

The rearrangement links TRBV9 to TRBJ2-7; D is unclear. Per the germline V gene, CDR1 is SGDLS and CDR2 is YYNGEE. V was pared by 4 bases and J by 4 bases, with 15 bases between. The CDR3 loop spans 14 amino acids. This CDR3 reads CASSPTPLTYEQYF. The CDR3 nucleotides are TGTGCCAGCAGCCCGACTCCGCTAACGTACGAGCAGTACTTC. Variable domain in full (rest from reference TRBV9 and TRBJ2-7): DSGVTQTPKHLITATGQRVTLRCSPRSGDLSVYWYQQSLDQGLQFLIQYYNGEERAKGNILERFSAQQFPDLHSELNLSSLELGDSALYFCASSPTPLTYEQYFGPGTRLTVT.

The gene calls are TRBV7-9 and TRBJ1-1, with 12 positions matching TRBD1. The CDR3 is 15 amino acids. Germline CDR1 is SEHNR and CDR2 is FQNEAQ (reference sequence). V was pared by 5 bases and J by 5 bases, with 6 bases of the junction left unmatched. The CDR3 coding sequence is TGTGCCAGCAGCCCTAGGGGACAGGGGGCTACTGAAGCTTTCTTT. It specifies CASSPRGQGATEAFF.

The genes are TRBV28 and TRBJ1-5; D uncertain. CDR3 length: 12 amino acids. CDR1 and CDR2 (germline): MDHEN, SYDVKM. Trimming left V 5 bases short and J 5 bases short, with 7 bases between. The DNA of the CDR3 is TGTGCCAGCAGTCCCCTTGATCAGCCCCAGCATTTT. Translation: CASSPLDQPQHF.

CDR3 bases: TGTGCCAGCAGCTCCCGACTAGCGGGTTACTACGAGCAGTACTTC. This translates into CASSSRLAGYYEQYF. The V and J genes are TRBV7-2 and TRBJ2-7, with 10 bases identical to TRBD2. The CDR3 has 15 residues. Looked up from germline, CDR1 is SGHTA and CDR2 is FQGNSA. Trimming at V came to 4 bases and at J to 3 bases, leaving 6 bases not matched to a gene.

The V gene is TRBV23-1, the J gene TRBJ1-5; D uncertain. TRBV23-1 is identified as an open reading frame with a role that is uncertain. Trimming pared 6 bases from V and 0 bases from J, leaving 9 bases between. The CDR3 runs 14 residues. In DNA, the CDR3 is TGCGCCAGCAGCCTCTGGGCTAGCAATCAGCCCCAGCATTTT. This gives the protein CASSLWASNQPQHF.

The chain uses TRBV19 and TRBJ2-7, with 10 bases matching TRBD1. The germline V gene encodes CDR1 LNHDA and CDR2 SQIVND (reference sequence). V lost 8 bases and J lost 2; bases outside the gene matches: 6. This CDR3 region has 14 residues. CDR3 DNA: TGTGCCAGTCGCCCGGGACAGGGGACCTACGAGCAGTACTTC. This codes for CASRPGQGTYEQYF.

The rearrangement links TRBV29-1 to TRBJ2-3; 10 positions agree with TRBD2. The germline CDR1 and CDR2 sequences are SQVTM and ANQGSEA. Trimming took 4 bases from V and 5 from J; bases not matched to a gene: 9. CDR3 size: 15 residues. This CDR3 is CSVVMPSGSLDTQYF. The DNA for the CDR3 is TGCAGCGTTGTGATGCCTAGCGGGAGTTTAGATACGCAGTATTTT.

Only one count was recorded for this clone. The chain is built from TRBV14 and TRBJ2-3, with 9 bases identical to TRBD2. CDR1 is SGHDN and CDR2 is FVKESK in the germline V gene. The CDR3 runs 17 residues. The junction had 10 bases not matched to a gene; V was cut back by 4 bases and J by 2 bases. CDR3 loop: CASSPKGGLANTDTQYF. CDR3 coding DNA: TGTGCCAGCAGCCCAAAGGGGGGACTAGCTAACACAGATACGCAGTATTTT.

The gene calls are TRBV6-4 and TRBJ2-3, with a weak D call TRBD2 (6 bases). V gave up 5 bases and J gave up 1 base, with 13 bases separating them. Germline CDR1 MRHNA, CDR2 SNTAGT. The CDR3 runs to 15 residues. The CDR3 DNA reads TGTGCCAGCAGTTATTCGGGGGACGGCACAGATACGCAGTATTTT. Translation gives CASSYSGDGTDTQYF.

The chain employs TRBV9 and TRBJ2-1, with a weak D call TRBD2 (5 bases). Looked up from germline, CDR1 is SGDLS and CDR2 is YYNGEE. The CDR3 has 14 residues. V lost 3 bases and J 4 bases, leaving 11 bases between the germline ends. CDR3 DNA: TGTGCCAGCAGCGAAGTGGACTCATACAATGAGCAGTTCTTC. Its translation is CASSEVDSYNEQFF. The whole variable domain, filled in from reference TRBV9 and TRBJ2-1, reads DSGVTQTPKHLITATGQRVTLRCSPRSGDLSVYWYQQSLDQGLQFLIQYYNGEERAKGNILERFSAQQFPDLHSELNLSSLELGDSALYFCASSEVDSYNEQFFGPGTRLTVL.

Written as DNA, the CDR3 is TGTGCCAGCCGACGAGGTGAAAAACTGTTTTTT. This encodes CASRRGEKLFF. V is TRBV28 and J is TRBJ1-4; no reliable D call. CDR1 is MDHEN and CDR2 is SYDVKM in the germline V gene. V lost 8 bases and J lost 7, with 8 bases in between. The CDR3 is 11 amino acids.

The V and J genes are TRBV28 and TRBJ1-5; D gene ambiguous. CDR1 and CDR2 from the germline V gene are MDHEN and SYDVKM. V was pared by 2 bases and J by 4 bases, with 9 bases between. The CDR3 is made up of 14 amino acids. CDR3 loop: CASSLTGVNQPQHF. The CDR3 nucleotides read TGTGCCAGCAGTTTAACCGGGGTAAATCAGCCCCAGCATTTT.

This chain links TRBV28 with TRBJ2-1; TRBD2 agrees at 13 bases. Germline CDR1 is MDHEN and CDR2 is SYDVKM. This CDR3 has 15 amino acids. Germline trimming cut 2 bases from V and 8 bases from J; bases unmatched to any gene: 3. As DNA, the CDR3 is TGTGCCAGCAGTTTAGGACTAGCGGGAGTAGATGAGCAGTTCTTC. This translates into CASSLGLAGVDEQFF. The variable domain in full, completed from reference TRBV28 and TRBJ2-1, reads DVKVTQSSRYLVKRTGEKVFLECVQDMDHENMFWYRQDPGLGLRLIYFSYDVKMKEKGDIPEGYSVSREKKERFSLILESASTNQTSMYLCASSLGLAGVDEQFFGPGTRLTVL.

V usage is TRBV6-5 and J usage is TRBJ1-4, with 8 bases fitting TRBD1. Trimming cost V 5 bases and J 8 bases; bases outside gene matches: 7. In germline, CDR1 is MNHEY, CDR2 SVGAGI. The CDR3 totals 14 residues. The CDR3 spells CASSRTGIYEKLFF. CDR3 bases: TGTGCCAGCAGTAGGACAGGGATATACGAAAAACTGTTTTTT.

Here the CDR3 DNA reads TGCGCCAGCAGCCAAGATGCGACAGCAGGTGAGACCCAGTACTTC. It yields the protein CASSQDATAGETQYF. This chain links TRBV4-1 with TRBJ2-5; D is possibly TRBD1 (5 bases). The CDR3 spans 15 residues. Germline assignment: CDR1 MGHRA and CDR2 YSYEKL. V lost 0 bases and J 5 bases, leaving 13 bases between the germline ends.

The chain combines TRBV7-9 with TRBJ2-7; TRBD2 matches at 10 bases. This CDR3 is 13 amino acids long. Per germline, CDR1 SEHNR and CDR2 FQNEAQ (reference sequence). The J segment lost 3 bases and the V segment lost 7 bases, leaving 3 bases of the junction unmatched. The DNA of the CDR3 is TGTGCCAGCACCGGACTAGCGGACTACGAGCAGTACTTC. Amino acid sequence: CASTGLADYEQYF.

This clone showed up just once. The chain is built from TRBV5-6 and TRBJ2-7; 10 nucleotides match TRBD2. CDR3 length equals 15 residues. With V trimmed by 5 bases and J by 1 base, 6 bases remained unmatched. Looked up from germline, CDR1 is SGHDT and CDR2 is YYEEEE. CDR3 DNA sequence: TGTGCCAGCAGGGACGGGACTAGCGCTTCCTACGAGCAGTACTTC. Its translation is CASRDGTSASYEQYF.

The chain combines TRBV6-8 with TRBJ2-7; TRBD1 might be the D (5 bases). This CDR3 spans 13 amino acids. CDR1 is MNHGY, CDR2 SAAAGT, per germline. V lost 6 bases, J lost 2 bases, and 11 bases lay in between. The CDR3 sequence is CASRQDGTYEQYF. CDR3 in DNA: TGTGCCAGCAGACAGGACGGAACCTACGAGCAGTACTTC.

The genes are TRBV6-4 and TRBJ2-2; unclear D gene. V was shortened by 0 bases and J by 4 bases, with 6 bases between the two germline ends. Germline-derived CDR1 and CDR2 are MRHNA and SNTAGT. The CDR3 totals 14 residues. The CDR3 DNA sequence: TGTGCCAGCAGTGACTCTGAGGCCACCGGGGAGCTGTTTTTT. It codes for CASSDSEATGELFF.

This clone is medium-sized by share. The genes are TRBV28 and TRBJ2-7, with 9 bases aligning to TRBD2. This CDR3 has 17 amino acids. Trimming took 5 bases from V and 6 from J; bases not matched to a gene: 17. Germline V lookup: CDR1 MDHEN, CDR2 SYDVKM. The chain's CDR3 is CASSPLAASGMLFEQYF. CDR3 in DNA: TGTGCCAGCAGTCCTCTTGCGGCTAGCGGGATGTTGTTCGAGCAGTACTTC.

The rearrangement links TRBV27 to TRBJ1-2; D perhaps matches TRBD1 (6 bases). V was shortened by 5 bases and J by 4 bases, with 17 bases between the two germline ends. The CDR3 is 15 residues long. Per the germline V gene, CDR1 is MNHEY and CDR2 is SMNVEV (reference sequence). The CDR3 bases are TGTGCCAGCAGTCTAGACATTTCAGGGGCCTATGGCTACACCTTC. Amino acid sequence: CASSLDISGAYGYTF.

CDR3 sequence: CASSSTATYEQYF. As DNA, the CDR3 is TGTGCCAGCAGTTCGACAGCTACCTACGAGCAGTACTTC. The J gene is TRBJ2-7, the V gene TRBV6-5, with D maybe TRBD1 (5 bases). The V and J ends lost 4 bases and 2 bases respectively, with 9 bases between them. Germline V gene lookup returns CDR1 MNHEY and CDR2 SVGAGI. The CDR3 is 13 residues long.

The chain has TRBV27 and TRBJ2-1, with 8 bases that match TRBD1. CDR1 and CDR2 from the germline V gene are MNHEY and SMNVEV (reference sequence). Germline trimming cut 7 bases from V and 4 bases from J; bases unmatched to any gene: 6. The CDR3 covers 14 residues. This CDR3 reads CASKGTGEYNEQFF. CDR3 in DNA: TGTGCCAGCAAAGGGACAGGTGAATACAATGAGCAGTTCTTC.

The genes are TRBV30 and TRBJ2-3; no clear D. Germline lookup yields CDR1 GTSNPN and CDR2 SVGIG (reference sequence). Trimming stripped 2 bases from V and 2 bases from J, with 5 bases between. The CDR3 is made up of 12 amino acids. DNA for the CDR3: TGTGCCTGGAGTTCTTCCACAGATACGCAGTATTTT. Translating it yields CAWSSSTDTQYF.

The V call is TRBV19, the J call TRBJ2-5, with TRBD2 matching 10 bases. The V segment lost 5 bases and the J segment 4 bases; nucleotides outside the gene matches: 10. The CDR3 sequence is 16 residues long. Germline assignment: CDR1 LNHDA and CDR2 SQIVND (reference sequence). CDR3 region: CASSRASGRAAETQYF. DNA for the CDR3: TGTGCCAGTAGTCGGGCTAGCGGGAGAGCGGCAGAGACCCAGTACTTC.

This sequence joins TRBV21-1 and TRBJ2-5; TRBD1 was called by the table and not checked on the DNA. TRBV21-1 is a listed pseudogene. The CDR3 is made up of 13 amino acids. The DNA of the CDR3 is TGTGCCAGCAGCAAACAGGGCTTGGAGACCCAGTACTTC. This gives the protein CASSKQGLETQYF.

The chain is built from TRBV7-2 and TRBJ1-1; D perhaps matches TRBD1 (5 bases). The CDR3 length is 17 residues. Between the trimmed V and J ends, which lost 2 bases and 1 base, there was a span of 17 bases. Looked up from germline, CDR1 is SGHTA and CDR2 is FQGNSA. The CDR3 DNA sequence: TGTGCCAGCAGCTTAATAATTGGGGACTTAGAGAACACTGAAGCTTTCTTT. It encodes CASSLIIGDLENTEAFF.

The CDR3 sequence: CASSWAGLSSYEQYF. DNA for the CDR3: TGTGCCAGCAGCTGGGCAGGACTAAGCTCCTACGAGCAGTACTTC. The rearrangement uses TRBV5-4 and TRBJ2-7; TRBD2 is a possible D gene (6 bases). CDR3 size: 15 residues. The germline V gene encodes CDR1 SGHNT and CDR2 YYREEE (reference sequence). The V and J ends lost 3 bases and 0 bases respectively, with 13 bases between them.